The rows below give T cell receptor beta chains drawn from one sample of a study of blood T cell repertoires in COVID-19. Assay used: immunoSEQ multiplex PCR; TCRdb lists only in-frame clones, some missing. Of roughly 170,000 clones in the sample, 60% to 80% were seen once. Sequencing was done on a sample of PBMCs or T cells enriched from blood (not recorded which). The receptors were sampled from a woman aged 50 to 60 who had recovered from COVID-19. The conserved cysteine and the conserved F or W are not part of the CDR3 here. Each record gives: D gene, J gene, clone size, V gene, CDR3 protein. A D gene is named only where the DNA matches it firmly. For some rows the clone size is stated as once, few or many, or as a class when expanded; others skip it.

d_call: TRBD2; j_call: TRBJ2-2; clone_size: .; v_call: TRBV5-1; cdr3_aa: ASSLRTSGPGELF
d_call: TRBD2; j_call: TRBJ2-1; clone_size: .; v_call: TRBV11-3; cdr3_aa: ASSLTDRGGPLNEQF
d_call: .; j_call: TRBJ2-1; clone_size: .; v_call: TRBV4-2; cdr3_aa: ASSQDKGRAHYNEQF
d_call: TRBD1; j_call: TRBJ1-5; clone_size: .; v_call: TRBV5-1; cdr3_aa: ASSTTGGNQPQH
d_call: .; j_call: TRBJ2-2; clone_size: once; v_call: TRBV9; cdr3_aa: ASSVGSSVVNTGELF
d_call: .; j_call: TRBJ2-1; clone_size: few; v_call: TRBV18; cdr3_aa: AISPQGTNEQF
d_call: .; j_call: TRBJ1-5; clone_size: few; v_call: TRBV4-1; cdr3_aa: ASSQEAGFSNQPQH
d_call: .; j_call: TRBJ1-1; clone_size: .; v_call: TRBV14; cdr3_aa: ASSGGQATEAF
d_call: .; j_call: TRBJ1-4; clone_size: .; v_call: TRBV4-3; cdr3_aa: ASSQDFPPLRGLF
d_call: TRBD1; j_call: TRBJ1-1; clone_size: few; v_call: TRBV24-1; cdr3_aa: ATRDTGGSEAF
d_call: .; j_call: TRBJ2-7; clone_size: few; v_call: TRBV5-6; cdr3_aa: ASSLEGPSNGNEQY
d_call: TRBD1; j_call: TRBJ2-5; clone_size: .; v_call: TRBV2; cdr3_aa: ASSEFRGQGGQY
d_call: .; j_call: TRBJ1-2; clone_size: .; v_call: TRBV6-5; cdr3_aa: ASRTGPPGGGYT
d_call: TRBD2; j_call: TRBJ2-3; clone_size: .; v_call: TRBV5-1; cdr3_aa: ASSTLAGGPTDTQY